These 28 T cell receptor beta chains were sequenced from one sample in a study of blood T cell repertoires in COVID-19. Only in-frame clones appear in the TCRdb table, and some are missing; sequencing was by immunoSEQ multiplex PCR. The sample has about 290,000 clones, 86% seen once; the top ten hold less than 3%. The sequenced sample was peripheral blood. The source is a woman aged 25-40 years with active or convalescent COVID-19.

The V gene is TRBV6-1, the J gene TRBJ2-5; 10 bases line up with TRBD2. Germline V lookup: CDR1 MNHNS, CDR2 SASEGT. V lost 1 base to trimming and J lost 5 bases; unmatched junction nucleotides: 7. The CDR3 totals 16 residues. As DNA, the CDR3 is TGTGCCAGCAGTGAAGTGAATAGCGGGGGGAAGGAGACCCAGTACTTC. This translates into CASSEVNSGGKETQYF.

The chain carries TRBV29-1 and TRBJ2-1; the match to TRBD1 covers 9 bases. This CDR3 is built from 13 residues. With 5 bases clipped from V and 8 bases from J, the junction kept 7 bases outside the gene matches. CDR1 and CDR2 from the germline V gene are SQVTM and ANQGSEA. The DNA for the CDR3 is TGCAGCGTTTTTGGGACAGGGATGTATGAGCAGTTCTTC. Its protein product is CSVFGTGMYEQFF.

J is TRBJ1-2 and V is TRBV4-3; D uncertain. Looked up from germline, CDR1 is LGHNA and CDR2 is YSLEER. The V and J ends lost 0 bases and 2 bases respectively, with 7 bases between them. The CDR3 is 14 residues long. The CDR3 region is CASSQENSNYGYTF. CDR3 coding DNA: TGCGCCAGCAGCCAAGAAAACAGCAACTATGGCTACACCTTC.

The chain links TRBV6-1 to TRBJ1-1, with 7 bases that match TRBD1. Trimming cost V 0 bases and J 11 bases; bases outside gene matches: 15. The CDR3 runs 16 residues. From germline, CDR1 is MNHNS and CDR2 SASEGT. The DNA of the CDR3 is TGTGCCAGCAGTGAAGCGCTGAGGGTGACAGGGAGAGAGGCTTTCTTT. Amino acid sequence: CASSEALRVTGREAFF.

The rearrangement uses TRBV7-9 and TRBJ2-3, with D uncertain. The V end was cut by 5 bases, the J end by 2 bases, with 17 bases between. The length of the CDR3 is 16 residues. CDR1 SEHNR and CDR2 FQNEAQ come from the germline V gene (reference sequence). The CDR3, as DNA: TGTGCCAGCAGCCAGACTCGCCCAATTAACACAGATACGCAGTATTTT. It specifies CASSQTRPINTDTQYF.

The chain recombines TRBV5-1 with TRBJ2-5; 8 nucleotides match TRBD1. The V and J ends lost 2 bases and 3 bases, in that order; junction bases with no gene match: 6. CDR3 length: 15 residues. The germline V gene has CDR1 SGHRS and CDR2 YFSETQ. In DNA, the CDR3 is TGCGCCAGCAGCTTCTCCCAGACAGGGGAAGAGACCCAGTACTTC. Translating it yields CASSFSQTGEETQYF.

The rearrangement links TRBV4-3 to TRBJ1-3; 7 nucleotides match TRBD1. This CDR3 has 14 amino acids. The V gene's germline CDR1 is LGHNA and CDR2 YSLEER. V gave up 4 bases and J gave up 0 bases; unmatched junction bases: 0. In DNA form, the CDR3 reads TGCGCCAGCAGCCCAGGGGGCTCTGGAAACACCATATATTTT. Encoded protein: CASSPGGSGNTIYF.

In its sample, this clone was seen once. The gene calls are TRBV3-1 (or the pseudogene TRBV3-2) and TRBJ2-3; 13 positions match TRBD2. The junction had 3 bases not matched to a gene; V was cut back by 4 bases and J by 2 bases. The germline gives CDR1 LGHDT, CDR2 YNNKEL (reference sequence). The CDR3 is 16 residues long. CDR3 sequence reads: CASSPGTSGATDTQYF. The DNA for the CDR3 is TGTGCCAGCAGCCCGGGGACTAGCGGGGCCACAGATACGCAGTATTTT.

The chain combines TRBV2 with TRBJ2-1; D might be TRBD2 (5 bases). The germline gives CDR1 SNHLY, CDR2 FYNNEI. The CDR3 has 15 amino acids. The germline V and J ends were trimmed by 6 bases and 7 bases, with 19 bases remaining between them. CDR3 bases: TGTGCCAGCAGGGCTACTAGTATTGTCGGAAATGAGCAGTTCTTC. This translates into CASRATSIVGNEQFF.

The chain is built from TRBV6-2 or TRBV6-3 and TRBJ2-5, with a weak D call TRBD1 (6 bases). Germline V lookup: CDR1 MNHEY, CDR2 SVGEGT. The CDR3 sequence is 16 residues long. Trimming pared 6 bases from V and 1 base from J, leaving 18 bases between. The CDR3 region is CASSSRQVLSQETQYF. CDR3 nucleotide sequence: TGTGCCAGCAGCTCAAGACAGGTTCTTTCCCAAGAGACCCAGTACTTC.

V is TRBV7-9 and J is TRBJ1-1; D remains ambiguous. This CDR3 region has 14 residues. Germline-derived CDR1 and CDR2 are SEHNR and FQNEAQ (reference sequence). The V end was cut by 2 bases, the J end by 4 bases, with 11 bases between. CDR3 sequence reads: CASSLQGSGTEAFF. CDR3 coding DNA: TGTGCCAGCAGCTTACAAGGCTCGGGCACTGAAGCTTTCTTT.

The CDR3 DNA is TGTGCCAGCAGCTCCGGGACTAGCGGGAACACAGATACGCAGTATTTT. It yields the protein CASSSGTSGNTDTQYF. The J gene is TRBJ2-3, the V gene TRBV5-4; 13 bases align to TRBD2. J was trimmed by 2 bases and V by 3 bases; bases with no gene match: 3. The germline gives CDR1 SGHNT, CDR2 YYREEE (reference sequence). The CDR3 loop spans 16 amino acids.

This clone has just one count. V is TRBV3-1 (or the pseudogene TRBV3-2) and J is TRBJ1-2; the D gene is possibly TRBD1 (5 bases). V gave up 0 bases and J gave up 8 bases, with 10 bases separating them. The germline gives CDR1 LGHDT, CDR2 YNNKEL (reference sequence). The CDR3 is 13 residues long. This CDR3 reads CASSQEGPGGYTF. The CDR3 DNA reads TGTGCCAGCAGCCAAGAGGGCCCAGGGGGCTACACCTTC.

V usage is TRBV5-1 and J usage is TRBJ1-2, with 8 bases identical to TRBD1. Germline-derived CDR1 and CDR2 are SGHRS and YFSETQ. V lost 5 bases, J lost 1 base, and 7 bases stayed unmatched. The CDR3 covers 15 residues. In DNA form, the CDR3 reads TGCGCCAGCAGTTTGTGGGACAGGAGTAACTATGGCTACACCTTC. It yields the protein CASSLWDRSNYGYTF.

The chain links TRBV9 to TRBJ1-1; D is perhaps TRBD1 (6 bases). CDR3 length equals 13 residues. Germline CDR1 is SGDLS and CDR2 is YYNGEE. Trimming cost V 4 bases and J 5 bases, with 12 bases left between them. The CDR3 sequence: CASSLQGDTEAFF. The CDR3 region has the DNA TGTGCCAGCAGCTTACAGGGAGATACTGAAGCTTTCTTT.

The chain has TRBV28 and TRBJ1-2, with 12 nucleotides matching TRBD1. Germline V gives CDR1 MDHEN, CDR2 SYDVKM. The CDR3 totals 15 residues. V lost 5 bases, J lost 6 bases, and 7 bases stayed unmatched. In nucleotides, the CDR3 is TGTGCCAGCAGTGTACCGGGACAGGGGGCGCATGGCTACACCTTC. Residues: CASSVPGQGAHGYTF.

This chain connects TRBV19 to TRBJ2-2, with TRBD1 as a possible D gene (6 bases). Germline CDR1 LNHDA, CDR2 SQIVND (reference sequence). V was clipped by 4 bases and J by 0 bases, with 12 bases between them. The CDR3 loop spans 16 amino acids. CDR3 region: CASSTIGTTNTGELFF. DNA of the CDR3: TGTGCCAGTAGTACGATCGGGACAACGAACACCGGGGAGCTGTTTTTT. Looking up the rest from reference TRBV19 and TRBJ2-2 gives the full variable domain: DGGITQSPKYLFRKEGQNVTLSCEQNLNHDAMYWYRQDPGQGLRLIYYSQIVNDFQKGDIAEGYSVSREKKESFPLTVTSAQKNPTAFYLCASSTIGTTNTGELFFGEGSRLTVL.

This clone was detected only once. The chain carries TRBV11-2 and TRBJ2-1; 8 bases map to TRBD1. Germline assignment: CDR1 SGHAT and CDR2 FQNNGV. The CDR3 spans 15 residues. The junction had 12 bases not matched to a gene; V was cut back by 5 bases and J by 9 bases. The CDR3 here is CASSHSTGVYLEQFF. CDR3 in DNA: TGTGCCAGCAGCCACTCGACAGGGGTATACCTTGAGCAGTTCTTC.

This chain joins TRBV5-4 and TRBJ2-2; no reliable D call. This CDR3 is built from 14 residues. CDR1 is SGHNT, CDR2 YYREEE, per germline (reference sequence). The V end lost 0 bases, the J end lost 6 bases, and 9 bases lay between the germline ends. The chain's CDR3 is CASSLEWASGELFF. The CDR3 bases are TGTGCCAGCAGCTTGGAGTGGGCTTCCGGGGAGCTGTTTTTT.

The CDR3 protein is CASSIQVGSGVVAYEQYF. Written as DNA, the CDR3 is TGTGCCAGTAGTATACAGGTTGGTAGCGGCGTAGTGGCCTACGAGCAGTACTTC. The rearrangement links TRBV19 to TRBJ2-7; a weak D match, TRBD2 (6 bases). CDR3 length: 18 residues. V lost 2 bases and J 2 bases, leaving 22 bases between the germline ends. Germline V gene sequence: CDR1 LNHDA, CDR2 SQIVND (reference sequence).

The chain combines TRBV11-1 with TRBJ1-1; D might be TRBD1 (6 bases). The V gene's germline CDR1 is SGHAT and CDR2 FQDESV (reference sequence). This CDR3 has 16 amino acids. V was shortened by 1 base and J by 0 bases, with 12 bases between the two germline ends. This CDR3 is CASSLVGRGMNTEAFF. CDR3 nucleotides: TGTGCCAGCAGCTTAGTGGGCAGGGGCATGAACACTGAAGCTTTCTTT.

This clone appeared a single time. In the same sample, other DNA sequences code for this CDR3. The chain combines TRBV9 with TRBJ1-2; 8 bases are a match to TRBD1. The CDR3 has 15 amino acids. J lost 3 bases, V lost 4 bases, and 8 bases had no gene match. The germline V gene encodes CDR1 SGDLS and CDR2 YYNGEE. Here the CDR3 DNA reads TGTGCCAGCAGCCCACAGGGGGGGGGCGACTATGGCTACACCTTC. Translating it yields CASSPQGGGDYGYTF.

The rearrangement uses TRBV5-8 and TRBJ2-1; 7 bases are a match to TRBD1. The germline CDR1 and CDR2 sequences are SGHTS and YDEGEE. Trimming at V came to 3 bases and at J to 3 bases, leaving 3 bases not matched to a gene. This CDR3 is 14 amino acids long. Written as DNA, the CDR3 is TGTGCCAGCAGCTCTAGGACAGGCTACAATGAGCAGTTCTTC. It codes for CASSSRTGYNEQFF.

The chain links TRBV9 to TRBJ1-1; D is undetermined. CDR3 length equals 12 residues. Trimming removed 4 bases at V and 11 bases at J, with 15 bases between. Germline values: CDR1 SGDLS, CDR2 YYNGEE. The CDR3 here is CASSPWAGGAFF. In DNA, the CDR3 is TGTGCCAGCAGCCCATGGGCCGGTGGGGCTTTCTTT.

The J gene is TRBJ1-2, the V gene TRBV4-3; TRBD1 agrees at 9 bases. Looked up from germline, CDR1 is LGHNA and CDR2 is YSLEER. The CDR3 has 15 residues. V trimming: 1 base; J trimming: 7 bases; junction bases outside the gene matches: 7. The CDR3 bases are TGCGCCAGCAGCCAAGTAGCACAGGGGGCTGGTGGCTACACCTTC. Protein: CASSQVAQGAGGYTF.

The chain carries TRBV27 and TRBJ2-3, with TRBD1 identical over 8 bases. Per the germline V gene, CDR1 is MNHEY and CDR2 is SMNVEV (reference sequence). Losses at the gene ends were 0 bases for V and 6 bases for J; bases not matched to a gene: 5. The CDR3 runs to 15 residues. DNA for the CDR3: TGTGCCAGCAGTTTATCAAGACAGGGGAGGGATACGCAGTATTTT. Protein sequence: CASSLSRQGRDTQYF.

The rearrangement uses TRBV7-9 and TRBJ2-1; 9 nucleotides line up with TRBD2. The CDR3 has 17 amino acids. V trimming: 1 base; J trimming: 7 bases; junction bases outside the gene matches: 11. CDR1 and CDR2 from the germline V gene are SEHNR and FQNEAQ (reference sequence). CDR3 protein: CASSLGGSGGQGNEQFF. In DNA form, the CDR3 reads TGTGCCAGCAGCTTAGGAGGTAGCGGGGGTCAGGGAAATGAGCAGTTCTTC. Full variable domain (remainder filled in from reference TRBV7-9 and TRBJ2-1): DTGVSQNPRHKITKRGQNVTFRCDPISEHNRLYWYRQTLGQGPEFLTYFQNEAQLEKSRLLSDRFSAERPKGSFSTLEIQRTEQGDSAMYLCASSLGGSGGQGNEQFFGPGTRLTVL.

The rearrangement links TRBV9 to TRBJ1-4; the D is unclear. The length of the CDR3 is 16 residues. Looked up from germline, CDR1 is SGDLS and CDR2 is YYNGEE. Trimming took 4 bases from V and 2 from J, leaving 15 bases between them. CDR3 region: CASSPHAGWTNEKLFF. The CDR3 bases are TGTGCCAGCAGCCCGCATGCGGGGTGGACTAATGAAAAACTGTTTTTT. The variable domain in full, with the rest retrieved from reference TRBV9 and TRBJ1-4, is DSGVTQTPKHLITATGQRVTLRCSPRSGDLSVYWYQQSLDQGLQFLIQYYNGEERAKGNILERFSAQQFPDLHSELNLSSLELGDSALYFCASSPHAGWTNEKLFFGSGTQLSVL.